What follows are 26 T cell receptor beta chains derived from one specimen sequenced in a study of blood T cell repertoires in COVID-19. The repertoire was sequenced with immunoSEQ multiplex PCR; TCRdb's copy has only in-frame clones and lacks some. The sample has around 300,000 clones, roughly 90% seen once; the top ten hold almost 9.5%. The sequenced material came from peripheral blood. The receptors shown here come from a man between 18 and 29 years old with active or convalescent COVID-19.

This clone was seen repeatedly, ten times or more. CDR3 nucleotides: TGTGCCAGCAGTGAGGGCGACACCGGGGAGCTGTTTTTT. Encoded protein: CASSEGDTGELFF. The J gene is TRBJ2-2, the V gene TRBV6-4; D gene uncertain. This CDR3 region has 13 residues. Germline-derived CDR1 and CDR2 are MRHNA and SNTAGT. The V end was cut by 3 bases, the J end by 3 bases, with 5 bases between.

The chain links TRBV29-1 to TRBJ2-7; 10 bases fit TRBD2. V dropped 5 bases and J dropped 7; count of bases not matched to a gene: 8. The germline V gene encodes CDR1 SQVTM and CDR2 ANQGSEA. The CDR3 loop spans 13 amino acids. The CDR3 region has the DNA TGCAGCGTTAACCTAGCGGGGGAAGGGGAGCAGTACTTC. Residues: CSVNLAGEGEQYF.

The chain has TRBV19 and TRBJ1-2, with a tentative D call TRBD1 (5 bases). Per the germline V gene, CDR1 is LNHDA and CDR2 is SQIVND (reference sequence). V gave up 0 bases and J gave up 4 bases, with 9 bases separating them. The CDR3 has 14 residues. The CDR3 reads CASSIEGHGYGYTF. DNA for the CDR3: TGTGCCAGTAGTATAGAGGGGCACGGCTATGGCTACACCTTC.

V usage is TRBV14 and J usage is TRBJ2-7; 9 bases match TRBD1. The CDR3 consists of 15 residues. Germline CDR1 is SGHDN and CDR2 is FVKESK. The V and J ends lost 0 bases and 1 base, in that order; junction bases with no gene match: 1. As DNA, the CDR3 is TGTGCCAGCAGCCAAGAACAGGGGGCTTCCTACGAGCAGTACTTC. This translates into CASSQEQGASYEQYF.

The V gene is TRBV3-1 (or the pseudogene TRBV3-2), the J gene TRBJ2-7, with TRBD1 matching 7 bases. Germline trimming cut 6 bases from V and 2 bases from J; bases unmatched to any gene: 1. The germline gives CDR1 LGHDT, CDR2 YNNKEL (reference sequence). The CDR3 has 12 amino acids. The CDR3 bases are TGTGCCAGCAGGAGGGGGCCCTACGAGCAGTACTTC. As protein: CASRRGPYEQYF.

The chain uses TRBV11-2 and TRBJ1-3; D is perhaps TRBD1 (5 bases). V lost 4 bases to trimming and J lost 0 bases, with 10 bases between them. The CDR3 length is 15 residues. The germline CDR1 and CDR2 sequences are SGHAT and FQNNGV. The CDR3 spells CASSSRGFSGNTIYF. CDR3 nucleotide sequence: TGTGCCAGCAGCTCCCGGGGGTTCTCTGGAAACACCATATATTTT.

The chain recombines TRBV7-2 with TRBJ2-1; 8 bases map to TRBD2. The CDR3 contains 18 residues. V shed 5 bases, J shed 0 bases, and the junction held 12 bases outside the gene matches. Germline CDR1 is SGHTA and CDR2 is FQGNSA. CDR3 loop: CASSASSRGGSSYNEQFF. The CDR3 coding sequence is TGTGCCAGCAGCGCCAGCTCTCGGGGGGGGAGCTCCTACAATGAGCAGTTCTTC.

The chain links TRBV10-2 to TRBJ1-3, with D possibly TRBD1 on 6 matching bases. Germline V gene sequence: CDR1 WSHSY, CDR2 SAAADI. The CDR3 sequence is 15 residues long. V was trimmed by 6 bases and J by 0 bases, leaving 12 bases between them. The CDR3 here is CASRDRTSSGNTIYF. CDR3 nucleotides: TGCGCCAGCAGGGACAGAACCAGCTCTGGAAACACCATATATTTT.

The genes are TRBV2 and TRBJ2-5, with D possibly matching TRBD2 (5 bases). Trimming took off 5 bases at V and 1 base at J, with 5 bases between the two ends. Germline loops: CDR1 SNHLY, CDR2 FYNNEI. The CDR3 has 12 amino acids. The CDR3 nucleotides read TGTGCCAGCAGTAGCGGCCAAGAGACCCAGTACTTC. It codes for CASSSGQETQYF.

CDR3 DNA: TGTGCCAGCACCTTCTCTGCGGGGGGACGCACTGAAGCTTTCTTT. Protein: CASTFSAGGRTEAFF. The V call is TRBV6-5, the J call TRBJ1-1; weak D call: TRBD1 (5 bases). Germline assignment: CDR1 MNHEY and CDR2 SVGAGI. The germline V and J ends were trimmed by 7 bases and 4 bases, with 19 bases remaining between them. This CDR3 is built from 15 residues.

V and J are TRBV18 and TRBJ1-2; weak D call: TRBD1 (6 bases). V shed 6 bases and J shed 4 bases, with 15 bases lying between them. Germline CDR1 KGHSH, CDR2 LQKENI. The CDR3 contains 14 residues. Here the CDR3 DNA reads TGTGCCAGCTCCGCGGAGGCAGGGGTCTATGGCTACACCTTC. This translates into CASSAEAGVYGYTF.

The chain is built from TRBV18 and TRBJ1-2; 9 bases are shared with TRBD1. Germline loops: CDR1 KGHSH, CDR2 LQKENI. V was pared by 8 bases and J by 8 bases, with 18 bases of the junction left unmatched. The CDR3 contains 16 residues. CDR3 sequence (DNA): TGTGCCAGCCGGCTCCCCTTACCGGGACAGGGTTCCGGCTACACCTTC. Translating gives CASRLPLPGQGSGYTF.

The chain links TRBV5-1 to TRBJ2-4; tentatively, D is TRBD2 (7 bases). This CDR3 has 15 residues. CDR1 SGHRS and CDR2 YFSETQ come from the germline V gene. V lost 0 bases and J lost 6, with 13 bases in between. CDR3 residues: CASSLEAGARNIQYF. The CDR3 DNA reads TGCGCCAGCAGCTTGGAGGCGGGGGCAAGAAACATTCAGTACTTC.

The sample holds a few counts of this clone. The rearrangement links TRBV14 to TRBJ1-3, with D unclear. CDR3 length: 15 amino acids. Germline V gene data show CDR1 as SGHDN and CDR2 as FVKESK. Trimming cost V 4 bases and J 0 bases, with 10 bases left between them. CDR3 residues: CASSRIRSSGNTIYF. CDR3 nucleotides: TGTGCCAGCAGCCGGATTAGGAGCTCTGGAAACACCATATATTTT.

This rearrangement joins TRBV5-6 to TRBJ2-1, with 11 bases lining up with TRBD2. The CDR3 has 16 residues. Germline CDR1 SGHDT, CDR2 YYEEEE. V shed 3 bases, J shed 0 bases, and the junction held 2 bases outside the gene matches. The CDR3: CASSSLAGASYNEQFF. In nucleotides, the CDR3 is TGTGCCAGCAGCTCACTAGCGGGGGCCTCCTACAATGAGCAGTTCTTC.

The chain recombines TRBV5-1 with TRBJ1-4; the match to TRBD1 covers 7 bases. The V gene's germline CDR1 is SGHRS and CDR2 YFSETQ. This CDR3 is 14 amino acids long. Unmatched junction bases numbered 7, after V lost 4 bases and J lost 7 bases. The CDR3 DNA reads TGCGCCAGCAGCGACAGGGACAAAGGTGAAAAACTGTTTTTT. It translates to CASSDRDKGEKLFF.

The genes are TRBV10-3 and TRBJ1-6, with TRBD1 matching over 9 bases. V lost 2 bases, J lost 12 bases, and 8 bases stayed unmatched. The CDR3 is made up of 15 amino acids. Germline V gene lookup returns CDR1 ENHRY and CDR2 SYGVKD. The CDR3 DNA is TGTGCCATCAGTGAGACCGACAGGGGGTATTTACCCCTCCACTTT. It is translated as CAISETDRGYLPLHF.

The J gene is TRBJ2-3, the V gene TRBV11-2; 11 bases fit TRBD2. The germline CDR1 and CDR2 sequences are SGHAT and FQNNGV. V shed 3 bases and J 5 bases; nucleotides not matched to a gene: 7. CDR3 length equals 16 residues. This CDR3 reads CASSFFSGGDGDTQYF. As DNA, the CDR3 is TGTGCCAGCAGCTTCTTTAGCGGGGGGGACGGAGATACGCAGTATTTT.

V usage is TRBV9 and J usage is TRBJ2-1; 8 nucleotides align to TRBD2. The V gene end was trimmed by 4 bases and the J gene end by 8 bases; junction bases not matched to a gene: 8. The CDR3 runs 14 residues. Germline lookup yields CDR1 SGDLS and CDR2 YYNGEE. The CDR3 loop reads CASSTSAGGDEQFF. CDR3 nucleotides: TGTGCCAGCAGCACCAGCGCGGGGGGCGATGAGCAGTTCTTC.

The chain employs TRBV19 and TRBJ1-5; D remains unclear. V was clipped by 0 bases and J by 4 bases, with 4 bases between them. Germline V gives CDR1 LNHDA, CDR2 SQIVND (reference sequence). This CDR3 is 13 amino acids long. In DNA form, the CDR3 reads TGTGCCAGTAGTATAGACCCAAATCAGCCCCAGCATTTT. Residues: CASSIDPNQPQHF.

This chain uses TRBV19 with TRBJ1-6, with D possibly TRBD1 on 5 matching bases. This CDR3 has 16 residues. Germline CDR1 and CDR2: LNHDA and SQIVND (reference sequence). V lost 1 base and J lost 6, with 13 bases in between. CDR3 loop: CASSIVGATVNSPLHF. CDR3 DNA: TGTGCCAGTAGTATAGTGGGCGCGACAGTTAATTCACCCCTCCACTTT.

V usage is TRBV11-3 and J usage is TRBJ2-7; D ambiguous. The germline CDR1 and CDR2 sequences are SGHNT and YENEEA. This CDR3 comprises 13 residues. The germline V and J ends were trimmed by 5 bases and 0 bases, with 8 bases remaining between them. CDR3 protein: CASSPSYSYEQYF. The CDR3 DNA is TGTGCCAGCAGCCCAAGCTACTCCTACGAGCAGTACTTC.

The chain recombines TRBV9 with TRBJ2-5; TRBD1 might be the D (6 bases). Trimming shortened V by 3 bases and J by 2 bases, and 8 bases separated the two germline ends. CDR1 SGDLS and CDR2 YYNGEE come from the germline V gene. The CDR3 length is 13 residues. The CDR3 DNA is TGTGCCAGCAGCGCGGACAGTCAAGAGACCCAGTACTTC. Encoded protein: CASSADSQETQYF. Complete variable domain (other parts from reference TRBV9 and TRBJ2-5): DSGVTQTPKHLITATGQRVTLRCSPRSGDLSVYWYQQSLDQGLQFLIQYYNGEERAKGNILERFSAQQFPDLHSELNLSSLELGDSALYFCASSADSQETQYFGPGTRLLVL.

A few counts support this clone. In nucleotides, the CDR3 is TGTGCCAGCTCCCAAGGACTTAACACTGAAGCTTTCTTT. It is translated as CASSQGLNTEAFF. The chain joins TRBV2 to TRBJ1-1; no clear D gene. The germline V gene has CDR1 SNHLY and CDR2 FYNNEI. The ends were cut back, 8 bases at V and 2 bases at J, with 12 bases in the middle. The CDR3 consists of 13 residues. The complete variable domain, with remaining parts taken from reference TRBV2 and TRBJ1-1, reads EPEVTQTPSHQVTQMGQEVILRCVPISNHLYFYWYRQILGQKVEFLVSFYNNEISEKSEIFDDQFSVERPDGSNFTLKIRSTKLEDSAMYFCASSQGLNTEAFFGQGTRLTVV.

This clone was seen once. CDR3 sequence (DNA): TGCAGCGTTGAACCCCCGGACTATGGCTACACCTTC. Protein sequence: CSVEPPDYGYTF. This chain uses TRBV29-1 with TRBJ1-2, with unresolved D. The CDR3 is 12 amino acids. In germline, CDR1 is SQVTM, CDR2 ANQGSEA. V was shortened by 2 bases and J by 3 bases, with 7 bases between the two germline ends.

The chain employs TRBV7-9 and TRBJ2-1; D ambiguous. From germline, CDR1 is SEHNR and CDR2 FQNEAQ (reference sequence). The CDR3 consists of 14 residues. V shed 5 bases and J shed 0 bases, with 8 bases lying between them. CDR3 DNA sequence: TGTGCCAGCAGCAATCTAAGCTCCTACAATGAGCAGTTCTTC. It yields the protein CASSNLSSYNEQFF.